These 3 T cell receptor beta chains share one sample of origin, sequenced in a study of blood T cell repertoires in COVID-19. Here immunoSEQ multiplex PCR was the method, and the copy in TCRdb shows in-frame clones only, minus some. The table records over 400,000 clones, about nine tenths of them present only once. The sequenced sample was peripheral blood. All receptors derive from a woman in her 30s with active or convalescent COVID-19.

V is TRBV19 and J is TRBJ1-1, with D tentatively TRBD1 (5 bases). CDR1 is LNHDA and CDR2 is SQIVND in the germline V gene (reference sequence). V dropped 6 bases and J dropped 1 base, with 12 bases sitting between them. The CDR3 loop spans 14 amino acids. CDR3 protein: CASSQFRENTEAFF. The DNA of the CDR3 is TGTGCCAGTAGCCAATTCAGGGAGAACACTGAAGCTTTCTTT.

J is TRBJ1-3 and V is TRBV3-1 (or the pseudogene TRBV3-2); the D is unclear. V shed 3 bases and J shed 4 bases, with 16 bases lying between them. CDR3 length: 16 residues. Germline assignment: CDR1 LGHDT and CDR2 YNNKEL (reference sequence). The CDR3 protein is CASSQTGRPFGNTIYF. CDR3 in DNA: TGTGCCAGCAGCCAGACGGGTCGGCCTTTCGGAAACACCATATATTTT.

This chain's CDR3 is CASSQVASYEQYF. CDR3 DNA sequence: TGCGCCAGCAGCCAAGTAGCGTCCTACGAGCAGTACTTC. The chain recombines TRBV4-1 with TRBJ2-7; TRBD2 is a possible D gene (5 bases). The CDR3 totals 13 residues. The V gene's germline CDR1 is MGHRA and CDR2 YSYEKL. With 1 base removed from V and 1 base from J, the gap between germline ends came to 5 bases.